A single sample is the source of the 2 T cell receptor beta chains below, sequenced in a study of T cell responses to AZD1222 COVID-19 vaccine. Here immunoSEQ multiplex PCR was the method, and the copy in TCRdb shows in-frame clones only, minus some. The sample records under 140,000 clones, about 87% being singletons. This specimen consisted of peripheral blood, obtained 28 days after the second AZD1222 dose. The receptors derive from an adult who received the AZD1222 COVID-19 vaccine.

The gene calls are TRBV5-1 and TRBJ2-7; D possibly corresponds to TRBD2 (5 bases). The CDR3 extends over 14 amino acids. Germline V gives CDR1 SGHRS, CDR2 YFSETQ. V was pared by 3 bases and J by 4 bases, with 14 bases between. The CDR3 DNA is TGCGCCAGCAGCTCCCCGGAGGTGGGATACGAGCAGTACTTC. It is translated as CASSSPEVGYEQYF.

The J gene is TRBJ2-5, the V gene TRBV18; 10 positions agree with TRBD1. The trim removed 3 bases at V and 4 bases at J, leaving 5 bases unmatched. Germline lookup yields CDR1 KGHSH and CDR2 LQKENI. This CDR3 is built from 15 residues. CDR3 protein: CASSPIGQGGETQYF. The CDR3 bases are TGTGCCAGCTCACCTATAGGACAGGGGGGAGAGACCCAGTACTTC.